The 9 T cell receptor beta chains in this list originate from one sample, sequenced in a study of cytomegalovirus exposure and HLA in healthy donors. Use of 60 Vbeta and 13 Jbeta primers characterized the PCR. Data came from immunoSEQ multiplex PCR; TCRdb stores just in-frame clones and leaves some out. The top ten clones hold 10% of a sample with about 210,000 clones, around 81% of them seen once. The sequenced material came from PBMCs. These receptors were collected from a woman in her forties or fifties in good health and CMV-seropositive.

The chain recombines TRBV27 with TRBJ1-6; the D is unclear. The V end was cut by 6 bases, the J end by 4 bases, with 16 bases between. Germline CDR1 reads MNHEY; CDR2 reads SMNVEV (reference sequence). The CDR3 is 16 amino acids. DNA for the CDR3: TGTGCCAGCAGCATCGGTCCGGCGGATTATAATTCACCCCTCCACTTT. Amino acid sequence: CASSIGPADYNSPLHF.

This chain joins TRBV30 and TRBJ1-6; 9 bases map to TRBD1. Germline V gene lookup returns CDR1 GTSNPN and CDR2 SVGIG (reference sequence). There are 15 residues in the CDR3. The trim removed 1 base at V and 2 bases at J, leaving 0 bases unmatched. Here the CDR3 DNA reads TGTGCCTGGAGTGGGGACAGGGCCTATAATTCACCCCTCCACTTT. It translates to CAWSGDRAYNSPLHF.

The chain employs TRBV4-1 and TRBJ1-4; no definite D call. Per germline, CDR1 MGHRA and CDR2 YSYEKL. The V end was cut by 2 bases, the J end by 1 base, with 5 bases between. The CDR3 loop spans 14 amino acids. In DNA form, the CDR3 reads TGCGCCAGCAGCCAATTTAAAACTAATGAAAAACTGTTTTTT. Amino acid sequence: CASSQFKTNEKLFF.

The CDR3 loop is CASSEVRGKLFF. For the CDR3, the DNA is TGTGCCAGCAGTGAAGTTAGGGGAAAACTGTTTTTT. The V call is TRBV6-5, the J call TRBJ1-4, with D perhaps matching TRBD1 (5 bases). CDR1 is MNHEY and CDR2 is SVGAGI in the germline V gene. V lost 5 bases, J lost 10 bases, and 11 bases lay in between. The CDR3 spans 12 residues.

This chain connects TRBV4-2 to TRBJ1-3, with 7 bases matching TRBD1. In germline, CDR1 is LGHNA, CDR2 YNFKEQ. V trimming: 8 bases; J trimming: 0 bases; junction bases outside the gene matches: 4. The CDR3 is made up of 14 amino acids. This CDR3 reads CASGGQSSGNTIYF. The DNA of the CDR3 is TGTGCCAGCGGGGGACAGAGCTCTGGAAACACCATATATTTT.

The chain links TRBV2 to TRBJ1-2, with D tentatively TRBD1 (6 bases). This CDR3 has 11 amino acids. The germline V gene has CDR1 SNHLY and CDR2 FYNNEI. V gave up 9 bases and J gave up 8 bases, with 13 bases separating them. The CDR3 nucleotides are TGTGCCAGTGGGACAACCGGGGGCTACACCTTC. Translated: CASGTTGGYTF.

This clone was counted a few times. The rearrangement uses TRBV6-5 and TRBJ2-1, with TRBD2 identical over 12 bases. J gave up 4 bases and V 6 bases, and 4 bases lay outside the gene matches. The V gene's germline CDR1 is MNHEY and CDR2 SVGAGI. The CDR3 has 15 amino acids. This CDR3 reads CASRQLAGGYNEQFF. The CDR3 DNA reads TGTGCCAGCAGACAACTAGCGGGGGGATACAATGAGCAGTTCTTC.

The V call is TRBV21-1, the J call TRBJ1-2; the table's D call TRBD1 went unverified against the DNA. TRBV21-1 is an annotated pseudogene. CDR3 length equals 16 residues. As DNA, the CDR3 is TGTGCCAGCAGCAAAGATGAGCGGGACAGGGTGGGTGGCTACACCTTC. Protein: CASSKDERDRVGGYTF.

The V call is TRBV7-6, the J call TRBJ2-1, with 10 bases lining up with TRBD2. Germline assignment: CDR1 SGHVS and CDR2 FNYEAQ. This CDR3 is built from 17 residues. Unmatched junction bases numbered 9, after V lost 0 bases and J lost 7 bases. The CDR3 is CASSLAGERGGRNEQFF. CDR3 in DNA: TGTGCCAGCAGCTTAGCGGGGGAGCGGGGGGGCCGGAATGAGCAGTTCTTC. The whole variable domain, filled in from reference TRBV7-6 and TRBJ2-1, reads GAGVSQSPRYKVTKRGQDVALRCDPISGHVSLYWYRQALGQGPEFLTYFNYEAQQDKSGLPNDRFSAERPEGSISTLTIQRTEQRDSAMYRCASSLAGERGGRNEQFFGPGTRLTVL.